The source of this T cell receptor (beta chain) is a study of shared clonotypes between healthy human individuals. Turning to the study itself: In total, the donors were a couple of women and three men aged 18 to 49. CD8 memory received one plate per donor, CD8 naive two, CD4 memory three and CD4 naive three.

CDR1 and CDR2 from the germline V gene are MDHEN and SYDVKM. Trimming removed 10 bases from V and 4 bases from J, with 13 bases in between. CDR3 length: 12 residues. The protocol was immunoSEQ multiplex PCR, while the TCRdb copy is restricted to in-frame clones and leaves out a portion. The table lists fewer than 200,000 clones, 65% to 80% of them singletons. In its sample, this clone was seen a few times. The study enrolled healthy HIV-negative adults without recent acute infections or vaccinations as donors. The study drew all its donors from Caucasian adults living in Nashville, Tennessee. The sample was memory CD4+ T cells sorted from blood. Noted subset: CD45RA-negative fraction. The chain links TRBV28 to TRBJ1-2; no clear D gene. The origin of this receptor is a man aged 25-45 years in good health. CDR3 nucleotides: TGTGCCACCCAGACATTTCCCTATGGCTACACCTTC. Encoded protein: CATQTFPYGYTF.